A few counts support the clone carrying this T cell receptor (beta chain). The sample is drawn from a study of T cell changes during pregnancy in multiple sclerosis. The germline V gene has CDR1 LNHDA and CDR2 SQIVND (reference sequence). The CDR3 length is 13 residues. Germline trimming cut 5 bases from V and 3 bases from J; bases unmatched to any gene: 3. Sequencing was performed with immunoSEQ multiplex PCR; in TCRdb, only in-frame clones are kept and a portion is missing. Of around 32,000 clones listed, 89% are singletons. The clonotype was recovered from a female donor with multiple sclerosis, enrolled in a pregnancy study. V is TRBV19 and J is TRBJ1-1; 7 bases match TRBD1. The sample consisted of CD8+ T cells from peripheral blood mononuclear cells, taken in the third trimester of pregnancy. CDR3 sequence: CASSPTGDTEAFF. Written as DNA, the CDR3 is TGTGCCAGTAGTCCCACAGGGGACACTGAAGCTTTCTTT.